This T cell receptor beta chain derives from a study of T cell responses to AZD1222 COVID-19 vaccine (dated by TCRdb to about 2021). Background for the entire study: A total of more than 230 trial participants underwent TCR sequencing, of whom 207 had received two doses of AZD1222 and 26 had received two doses of the MenACWY control vaccine. Trial participants were enrolled by age into subgroups of 18-55, 56-69 and 70-plus years, and around 150, 29 and 61 TCR-sequenced participants, respectively, were included in these subgroups. Overall study results and their limits: Only six or seven AZD1222 recipients were SARS-CoV-2 seropositive at baseline, limiting conclusions about previously exposed vaccinees. Spike-specific TCR breadth and depth rose significantly after two AZD1222 doses compared with day 0 and with MenACWY recipients. Vaccine-associated CD4 TCRs spanned the whole spike protein, with dominant responses in regions 160-218 and 743-854. The 56-69-year group was small, and its depth increase did not reach significance, likely because of low power. Because no day 14 peak-response samples were available, repertoires were characterized only after the peak T cell response. Reportedly, close to half of the unique spike-specific TCRs recognized epitopes lying outside the regions that are mutated in the B.1.351 and B.1.1.7 variants. Participants were mostly white British and included more females than males, and it was suggested by the authors that clonal diversity may have been underestimated.

The cysteine opens and the phenylalanine closes a CDR3 of 16 amino acids. The only DNA kept is the CDR3, 48 bases in frame from the first base. V trim: 2 bases; J trim: 3 bases; unmatched bases: 5. The germline V gene encodes CDR1 SGHNT and CDR2 YYREEE (reference sequence). The CDR3 regions of human TCRbeta chains were subjected to immunosequencing. Regarding the original processing steps: Repertoire TCRs were matched against a reference library of SARS-CoV-2-specific TCRs generated with the MIRA antigen-specificity platform. Breadth meant the fraction of unique TCRs that were SARS-CoV-2-associated, whereas depth meant the fraction of total T cells that were SARS-CoV-2-associated. Using the MIRA data, each spike-specific TCR was assigned both to the spike region to which the TCR was reactive and to a CD4 or CD8 class. Log10-transformed breadth and depth values were compared by one-way ANOVA with Sidak's multiple comparisons tests. TCRdb carries this immuneACCESS record with in-frame sequences only. Its versions omit some clonotypes, under half of them owing to an unresolved V gene in the studies checked, with the rest unexplained. The V and J calls and clone size come from that table; D and trimming were worked out from the DNA. For this sample there are about 73,000 clones; roughly nine tenths appear just once. The ten largest clonotypes hold approximately 9.3% of the sample.

About this clone: Its cognate antigen has yet to be identified. The sample holds no much larger clone one base away, and base qualities are not on file.

Read against the paper, the sample's time point label means: about 28 days (+/-7) after the second vaccine dose. Because spike-specific TCR depth and breadth did not differ between the two schedules, AZD1222 recipients who got a second dose at roughly 4 weeks were pooled with those who got a second dose at roughly 12 weeks. Vaccinee samples came from UK trials COV001 and COV002, including a single-blind randomized controlled phase 2/3 trial of AZD1222 (ChAdOx1 nCoV-19) in healthy adults. For TCRbeta chain sequencing, PBMC samples from trial participants were taken at day 0 and at day 28 after the second dose.

The receptor was derived from an adult who received the AZD1222 COVID-19 vaccine. The chain joins TRBV5-4 to TRBJ1-6; 7 junctional bases match TRBD1. Sequences were derived from peripheral blood, sampled 28 days after the second AZD1222 dose. The CDR3 reads CASSFGRDSYNSPLHF. The nucleotides read TGTGCCAGCAGCTTCGGCCGGGACAGCTATAATTCACCCCTCCACTTT.